This T cell receptor beta chain was identified during a study of shared clonotypes between healthy human individuals. Turning to the study itself: Donors had three CD4 naive, three CD4 memory, two CD8 naive and one CD8 memory plate apiece.

The CDR3 has 15 amino acids. Germline loops: CDR1 SGHVS, CDR2 FQNEAQ. Comments on this clone: What it binds is not known. With a far larger clone one base away, a read error is the likely cause. In the same sample, other DNA sequences code for this CDR3.

Each of the donors was a healthy adult who was HIV-negative and had not had a recent acute infection or vaccination. Division of CD4+ cells produced a CD45RA+ naive subset and a CD45RA-negative memory subset. The protocol was immunoSEQ multiplex PCR, while the TCRdb copy is restricted to in-frame clones and leaves out a portion. This sample has around 1,000,000 clones, with approximately 80% found just once. Study conclusions and caveats: Naive subsets tended to show greater estimated richness than memory subsets.

V is TRBV7-8 and J is TRBJ2-5; D is undetermined. The end of the DNA is better explained by TRBJ2-7, so the J call may be wrong. The source is a man between 18 and 29 years old in good health. Some clones in this sample may be carry-over from other donors' samples. Material for sequencing was memory CD4+ T cells from PBMCs. Subset specified: CD45RA-negative fraction. The CDR3 reads CASSFLRYSPYEQYF. CDR3 DNA sequence: TGTGCCAGCAGTTTCCTCCGCTACTCGCCCTACGAGCAGTACTTC.